The present T cell receptor (beta chain) was sequenced within a study of blood T cells in healthy people across ages (dated by TCRdb to the mid-2010s). Regarding the research as a whole: In model experiments, roughly one uniquely barcoded TCR beta cDNA molecule per two T cells was captured by template switching. To track age-related changes in TCR beta repertoire diversity, the study relied on deep sequencing normalized with unique cDNA molecular identifiers. The donors were divided into four age groups: young (average around 15 years), middle-aged (under 40), aged (under 70) and long-lived (about 84). To avoid experimental bias, donors of different ages were randomly spread across the sequencing lanes. Using the same blood draw, the study looked at two additional independent replicas of 1 million unique cDNA reads for two donors, one aged 18 to 29 and the other aged 80 or older.

The library was obtained by 5' RACE. This sample was sequenced with an Illumina HiSeq 2500. The second PCR ran for about 7 to 11 cycles and used a J-beta primer mix along with a sample-barcoded 5' primer. Each TCR beta cDNA molecule received a unique molecular identifier from a template-switch 5' adaptor carrying 12 random nucleotides. Each sample yielded at least 3 million CDR3-containing paired-end reads. First-strand cDNA was synthesized from all RNA with the Mint cDNA synthesis kit, primed by a TRBC-specific oligonucleotide. Following uracil-DNA glycosylase treatment, a first 18-cycle PCR with universal primers M1SS and BC2_uni_R was performed on all cDNA. For the original study's pipeline: Normalization of each sample was performed by random selection of 1 million high-quality reads, each carrying a distinct molecular identifier. Instead of being binned into consensus sequences, reads that shared molecular identifiers were thrown out. CDR3 identification, clonotype clustering and error correction used MiTCR with a Q25 quality threshold and the strictest error-elimination algorithm. A nonparametric unseen species model with Euler transformation was used to estimate a lower bound on total TCR beta diversity. The public reads were reanalyzed by TCRdb: fastp trimming at Q25, MiXCR alignment, in-frame beta chains only. Each CDR3 protein gets just one entry, which takes the most common genes and DNA from the rows behind it. The V and J calls, along with clone size, are taken from TCRdb and not from the paper's own processing. Here the sample has under 2 million distinct CDR3 sequences; roughly a third occur a single time. The ten most abundant clones make up around 11% of the sample.

As for this clonotype: What antigen it recognizes has not been identified. No base quality information exists; no much larger clone differs at one position.

Donors were approximately 42 systemically healthy Caucasian individuals from Russia aged roughly 6 to 90 years. Each donor gave roughly 9 milliliters of peripheral blood, drawn into EDTA-treated Vacutainer tubes. PBMCs were isolated by Ficoll-Paque density-gradient centrifugation, with at least 6 million obtained per sample. Total RNA, at least 5 micrograms per sample, was extracted from PBMCs with Trizol reagent. The percentages of naive CD45RAhigh/CD27high T cells were determined by flow cytometry on a PBMC aliquot from every donor. The investigation overall reported the following: Because profiling used bulk unsorted PBMCs, naive and antigen-experienced compartments could not be compared conclusively. Compared with the aged group, the long-lived group had more naive CD4+ T cells, fewer expanded clones and increased TCR diversity, suggesting age selection. There was a strong correlation between observed TCR beta diversity and the percentage of naive T cells measured by flow cytometry. As age increased, observed TCR beta diversity per million T cells dropped in a roughly linear way, and a significant reduction was already evident by age about 36. Because donor CMV infection status was unknown, age-related changes in expanded clonotypes were potentially confounded. Estimates of total diversity based on one million sequenced T cells were considered lower bounds and underestimates.

Clipping removes 6 bases from V and 7 bases from J, with 13 as the unmatched junction base count. Taken from the germline V gene (reference sequence), the CDR1 and CDR2 loops are MNHEY and SMNVEV. The CDR3 spans 17 residues, from the cysteine through the phenylalanine. Here the CDR3 DNA is all that survives: 51 bases in frame from base 1. This receptor chain uses TRBV27 and TRBJ2-2, with 11 middle bases fitting TRBD2. Source material: blood. This receptor was identified in a young woman in good health. The DNA sequence is given as TGTGCCAGCAGCAGATCCGGGACTAGCGGTTTTAGCGGGGAGCTGTTTTTT. This gives the protein CASSRSGTSGFSGELFF.